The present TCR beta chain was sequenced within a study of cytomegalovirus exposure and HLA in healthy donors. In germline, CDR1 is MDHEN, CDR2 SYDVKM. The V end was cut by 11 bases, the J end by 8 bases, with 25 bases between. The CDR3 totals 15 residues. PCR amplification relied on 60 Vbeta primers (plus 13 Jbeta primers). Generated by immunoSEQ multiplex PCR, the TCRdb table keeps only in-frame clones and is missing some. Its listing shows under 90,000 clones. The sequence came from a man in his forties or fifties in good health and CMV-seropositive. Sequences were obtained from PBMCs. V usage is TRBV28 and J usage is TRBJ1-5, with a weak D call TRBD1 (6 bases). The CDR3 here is CAAAGAELGAEPQHF. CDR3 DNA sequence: TGTGCCGCCGCGGGGGCAGAGCTCGGTGCTGAGCCCCAGCATTTT. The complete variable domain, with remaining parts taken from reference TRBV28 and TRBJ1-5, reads DVKVTQSSRYLVKRTGEKVFLECVQDMDHENMFWYRQDPGLGLRLIYFSYDVKMKEKGDIPEGYSVSREKKERFSLILESASTNQTSMYLCAAAGAELGAEPQHFGDGTRLSIL.